This entry lists 32 T cell receptor beta chains sequenced from one sample in a study of control samples from healthy donors and cancer patients. Sequencing used immunoSEQ multiplex PCR; TCRdb keeps in-frame clones, though not all of them. The sample has more than 110,000 clones, roughly nine tenths seen once. The specimen was blood. All receptors derive from a woman between 25 and 40 years old in good health.

This clone was recorded once. The chain carries TRBV27 and TRBJ1-1, with TRBD1 matching over 10 bases. Per the germline V gene, CDR1 is MNHEY and CDR2 is SMNVEV (reference sequence). The CDR3 contains 17 residues. V lost 5 bases and J lost 1; bases outside the gene matches: 10. CDR3 sequence: CASSRGQGVPGNTEAFF. In nucleotides, the CDR3 is TGTGCCAGCAGTCGAGGACAGGGGGTGCCTGGGAACACTGAAGCTTTCTTT.

This chain links TRBV2 with TRBJ1-1; D is possibly TRBD1 (5 bases). V was pared by 8 bases and J by 3 bases, with 7 bases between. The CDR3 has 11 residues. Germline assignment: CDR1 SNHLY and CDR2 FYNNEI. The CDR3 sequence is CASQTDTEAFF. The CDR3 DNA reads TGTGCCAGCCAGACAGACACTGAAGCTTTCTTT.

This chain links TRBV18 with TRBJ1-5; D might be TRBD1 (5 bases). V was trimmed by 2 bases and J by 0 bases, leaving 8 bases between them. Germline CDR1 and CDR2: KGHSH and LQKENI. This CDR3 contains 15 residues. For the CDR3, the DNA is TGTGCCAGCTCACCATCAGGGAATAGCAATCAGCCCCAGCATTTT. Residues: CASSPSGNSNQPQHF.

This chain uses TRBV27 with TRBJ1-1; the match to TRBD1 covers 9 bases. The ends lost 6 bases at V and 3 bases at J; junction bases unmatched: 5. The CDR3 loop spans 14 amino acids. CDR1 is MNHEY, CDR2 SMNVEV, per germline (reference sequence). CDR3 residues: CASRPGQGYTEAFF. DNA of the CDR3: TGTGCCAGCAGACCGGGACAGGGATACACTGAAGCTTTCTTT.

The CDR3 region is CASGLTAGGRNEQFF. The CDR3 DNA sequence: TGTGCTAGTGGTTTGACCGCGGGAGGGCGTAATGAGCAGTTCTTC. The chain joins TRBV12-5 to TRBJ2-1; 9 nucleotides agree with TRBD2. In germline, CDR1 is LGHNT, CDR2 FRNRAP. The CDR3 covers 15 residues. V lost 2 bases to trimming and J lost 7 bases; unmatched junction nucleotides: 6.

This clone was found once. The V call is TRBV11-3, the J call TRBJ2-1; 12 bases line up with TRBD1. This CDR3 contains 16 residues. Losses at the gene ends were 1 base for V and 6 bases for J; bases not matched to a gene: 4. CDR1 and CDR2 (germline): SGHNT, YENEEA. The DNA of the CDR3 is TGTGCCAGCAGCTTAGGCGGGACAGGGGGCCGCAATGAGCAGTTCTTC. Translating it yields CASSLGGTGGRNEQFF.

This chain links TRBV5-4 with TRBJ1-2, with D unclear. Looked up from germline, CDR1 is SGHNT and CDR2 is YYREEE (reference sequence). V was trimmed by 4 bases and J by 6 bases, leaving 19 bases between them. The CDR3 contains 15 residues. CDR3 region: CASSPSLGGYHGYTF. CDR3 bases: TGTGCCAGCAGCCCCTCTCTGGGTGGGTATCATGGCTACACCTTC.

This clone was seen more than once but under ten times. This chain uses TRBV5-1 with TRBJ1-1; the D is unclear. Trimming left V 4 bases short and J 4 bases short, with 11 bases between. The CDR3 is made up of 13 amino acids. Germline CDR1 is SGHRS and CDR2 is YFSETQ. The CDR3 DNA is TGCGCCAGCAGCGGCGGCAGAGCCACTGAAGCTTTCTTT. It translates to CASSGGRATEAFF.

The chain links TRBV5-4 to TRBJ2-3; 8 nucleotides align to TRBD2. Germline V gene lookup returns CDR1 SGHNT and CDR2 YYREEE (reference sequence). The J segment lost 5 bases and the V segment lost 3 bases, leaving 17 bases of the junction unmatched. The CDR3 contains 18 residues. The CDR3 DNA sequence: TGTGCCAGCAGCTCCCCCCTACGGGAGGGCTCTAAGCTAGATACGCAGTATTTT. Amino acids: CASSSPLREGSKLDTQYF.

The chain joins TRBV20-1 to TRBJ1-2; a possible D gene is TRBD1 (6 bases). The germline gives CDR1 DFQATT, CDR2 SNEGSKA (reference sequence). This CDR3 has 12 amino acids. Trimming removed 3 bases at V and 7 bases at J, with 12 bases between. CDR3 DNA sequence: TGCAGTGCTAGTACAGGGACGGGTGGCTACACCTTC. Its translation is CSASTGTGGYTF.

The chain employs TRBV6-6 and TRBJ2-5; 9 bases map to TRBD2. Losses at the gene ends were 6 bases for V and 3 bases for J; bases not matched to a gene: 8. CDR3 length equals 15 residues. Germline V gives CDR1 MNHNY, CDR2 SVGAGI (reference sequence). The CDR3 DNA sequence: TGTGCCAGCAGACATAGCGGGAGTAGGAAAGAGACCCAGTACTTC. This encodes CASRHSGSRKETQYF.

The chain is built from TRBV19 and TRBJ2-5; D not resolved. The V gene's germline CDR1 is LNHDA and CDR2 SQIVND (reference sequence). Trimming removed 7 bases at V and 4 bases at J, with 13 bases between. This CDR3 comprises 13 residues. The CDR3 nucleotides read TGTGCCAGTATGCGTCTGGGTACAGAGACCCAGTACTTC. Encoded protein: CASMRLGTETQYF.

The chain is built from TRBV24-1 and TRBJ1-4; tentatively, D is TRBD1 (5 bases). CDR3 length equals 15 residues. V was cut by 9 bases and J by 8 bases, with 21 bases left in between. Germline-derived CDR1 and CDR2 are KGHDR and SFDVKD. For the CDR3, the DNA is TGTGCCACCTGGGGGTTCACAGGCCCTTCGGAAAAACTGTTTTTT. This encodes CATWGFTGPSEKLFF.

This clone has more than one count but fewer than ten. In nucleotides, the CDR3 is TGTGCCAGCAGTGACGAGGGGAAAACGAATCAGCCCCAGCATTTT. Encoded protein: CASSDEGKTNQPQHF. This chain uses TRBV6-1 with TRBJ1-5, with D tentatively TRBD1 (5 bases). Trimming pared 3 bases from V and 4 bases from J, leaving 13 bases between. This CDR3 region has 15 residues. Germline-derived CDR1 and CDR2 are MNHNS and SASEGT.

This clone has more than one count but fewer than ten. The chain is built from TRBV5-6 and TRBJ1-5; a weak D match, TRBD1 (5 bases). CDR1 and CDR2 from the germline V gene are SGHDT and YYEEEE. Deletions cut 0 bases from V and 5 bases from J, with 9 bases between. The CDR3 is 14 residues long. CDR3 region: CASSLGWGDQPQHF. CDR3 DNA: TGTGCCAGCAGCTTGGGCTGGGGCGATCAGCCCCAGCATTTT.

This clone has only one observation. V gene TRBV7-2 combines with J gene TRBJ1-5; maybe TRBD1 (5 bases). V lost 3 bases to trimming and J lost 4 bases, with 13 bases between them. The CDR3 length is 15 residues. Germline CDR1 and CDR2: SGHTA and FQGNSA. The CDR3 coding sequence is TGTGCCAGCAGCTTCGGGGGGTTGGGAAATCAGCCCCAGCATTTT. Protein product: CASSFGGLGNQPQHF.

This clone occurred once. The chain combines TRBV7-8 with TRBJ2-7; a weak D match, TRBD2 (5 bases). Germline values: CDR1 SGHVS, CDR2 FQNEAQ. V dropped 2 bases and J dropped 3 bases, with 11 bases sitting between them. The length of the CDR3 is 14 residues. The CDR3 bases are TGTGCCAGCAGCTTACTTGCGGGCCACTACGAGCAGTACTTC. This codes for CASSLLAGHYEQYF. Full variable domain (missing parts from reference TRBV7-8 and TRBJ2-7): GAGVSQSPRYKVAKRGQDVALRCDPISGHVSLFWYQQALGQGPEFLTYFQNEAQLDKSGLPSDRFFAERPEGSVSTLKIQRTQQEDSAVYLCASSLLAGHYEQYFGPGTRLTVT.

This clone occurred once. This chain links TRBV7-9 with TRBJ1-4, with 8 positions matching TRBD1. The CDR3 loop spans 18 amino acids. CDR1 and CDR2 from the germline V gene are SEHNR and FQNEAQ (reference sequence). V trimming: 5 bases; J trimming: 5 bases; junction bases outside the gene matches: 16. This CDR3 reads CASSPGRTGTSLNEKLFF. The DNA for the CDR3 is TGTGCCAGCAGCCCCGGAAGGACAGGGACGAGCCTCAATGAAAAACTGTTTTTT. The variable domain in full, with the rest retrieved from reference TRBV7-9 and TRBJ1-4, is DTGVSQNPRHKITKRGQNVTFRCDPISEHNRLYWYRQTLGQGPEFLTYFQNEAQLEKSRLLSDRFSAERPKGSFSTLEIQRTEQGDSAMYLCASSPGRTGTSLNEKLFFGSGTQLSVL.

The rearrangement links TRBV10-2 to TRBJ1-2, with 8 bases that match TRBD1. V shed 6 bases, J shed 5 bases, and the junction held 20 bases outside the gene matches. Germline values: CDR1 WSHSY, CDR2 SAAADI. The CDR3 contains 18 residues. CDR3 sequence (DNA): TGCGCCAGCAGGACCAAGACCCCGGGACAGGACCTAAGTTATGGCTACACCTTC. It translates to CASRTKTPGQDLSYGYTF.

This chain uses TRBV19 with TRBJ2-7; D may be TRBD1 (5 bases). CDR1 and CDR2 from the germline V gene are LNHDA and SQIVND (reference sequence). The CDR3 is made up of 14 amino acids. V was trimmed by 7 bases and J by 5 bases, leaving 18 bases between them. The CDR3 here is CASINGALSDEQYF. CDR3 coding DNA: TGTGCCAGTATCAATGGGGCCCTGAGTGACGAGCAGTACTTC.

Only one count was recorded for this clone. The rearrangement joins TRBV2 to TRBJ1-4; the D gene is possibly TRBD1 (5 bases). This CDR3 has 14 residues. Germline V CDR1 and CDR2: SNHLY, FYNNEI. Trimming pared 4 bases from V and 7 bases from J, leaving 13 bases between. The CDR3 loop is CASSGQLGGEKLFF. In nucleotides, the CDR3 is TGTGCCAGCAGTGGACAGCTAGGTGGTGAAAAACTGTTTTTT.

This chain connects TRBV6-5 to TRBJ2-7; tentatively, D is TRBD1 or TRBD2 (7 bases each). This CDR3 has 15 amino acids. V was clipped by 5 bases and J by 2 bases, with 16 bases between them. Germline CDR1 is MNHEY and CDR2 is SVGAGI. The CDR3 sequence is CASSQGGTPTYEQYF. The CDR3 bases are TGTGCCAGCAGTCAGGGGGGGACGCCGACCTACGAGCAGTACTTC.

The J gene is TRBJ2-5, the V gene TRBV6-1, with TRBD2 matching over 9 bases. Germline-derived CDR1 and CDR2 are MNHNS and SASEGT. There are 15 residues in the CDR3. Trimming cost V 3 bases and J 2 bases; bases outside gene matches: 4. This CDR3 is CASSESSGTQETQYF. In DNA form, the CDR3 reads TGTGCCAGCAGTGAGTCTAGCGGGACACAAGAGACCCAGTACTTC.

The V and J genes are TRBV10-3 and TRBJ2-7; D is tentatively TRBD1 or TRBD2 (5 bases each). Trimming cost V 5 bases and J 0 bases, with 8 bases left between them. The CDR3 totals 13 residues. Germline V CDR1 and CDR2: ENHRY, SYGVKD. CDR3 nucleotides: TGTGCCATCAGTTGGGACGTCTCCTACGAGCAGTACTTC. Translation: CAISWDVSYEQYF.

In this sample, this clone turned up once. V is TRBV14 and J is TRBJ1-6, with TRBD1 matching 9 bases. This CDR3 comprises 16 residues. Germline V CDR1 and CDR2: SGHDN, FVKESK. The V segment lost 4 bases and the J segment 7 bases; nucleotides outside the gene matches: 8. The CDR3 sequence: CASSRGQGVPNSPLHF. The CDR3 nucleotides read TGTGCCAGCAGCCGGGGACAGGGAGTCCCAAATTCACCCCTCCACTTT.

The genes are TRBV15 and TRBJ2-5, with D unclear. CDR3 size: 13 residues. Trimming shortened V by 1 base and J by 0 bases, and 3 bases separated the two germline ends. The germline V gene encodes CDR1 LNHNV and CDR2 YYDKDF (reference sequence). CDR3: CATSRGYQETQYF. The CDR3 nucleotides read TGTGCCACCAGCAGAGGTTACCAAGAGACCCAGTACTTC.

CDR3 coding DNA: TGTGCCAGCAGAAGGGACAAAGGGCTCGAAAAACTGTTTTTT. It encodes CASRRDKGLEKLFF. The V gene is TRBV2, the J gene TRBJ1-4, with D perhaps TRBD1 (6 bases). The CDR3 is 14 amino acids. V gave up 6 bases and J gave up 8 bases, with 16 bases separating them. Germline values: CDR1 SNHLY, CDR2 FYNNEI. Variable domain in full (rest from reference TRBV2 and TRBJ1-4): EPEVTQTPSHQVTQMGQEVILRCVPISNHLYFYWYRQILGQKVEFLVSFYNNEISEKSEIFDDQFSVERPDGSNFTLKIRSTKLEDSAMYFCASRRDKGLEKLFFGSGTQLSVL.

This clone was counted only a few times. The gene calls are TRBV10-3 and TRBJ1-4; D is unclear. V shed 0 bases and J shed 8 bases, with 7 bases lying between them. The CDR3 extends over 13 amino acids. Germline assignment: CDR1 ENHRY and CDR2 SYGVKD. In nucleotides, the CDR3 is TGTGCCATCAGTGAGTCCGACGAAGAAAAACTGTTTTTT. Its protein is CAISESDEEKLFF.

This sequence joins TRBV6-6 and TRBJ1-1; a weak D match, TRBD1 (6 bases). CDR3 size: 15 residues. Germline CDR1 and CDR2: MNHNY and SVGAGI (reference sequence). V was cut by 2 bases and J by 8 bases, with 18 bases left in between. The CDR3 DNA sequence: TGTGCCAGCAGTTACAACGAACCGGGACAAGAAGAAGCTTTCTTT. Translating it yields CASSYNEPGQEEAFF.

The rearrangement joins TRBV6-4 to TRBJ2-1; 8 nucleotides match TRBD2. The length of the CDR3 is 15 residues. The germline V gene encodes CDR1 MRHNA and CDR2 SNTAGT. The trim removed 5 bases at V and 8 bases at J, leaving 11 bases unmatched. CDR3 loop: CASSRMGGRFDEQFF. CDR3 coding DNA: TGTGCCAGCAGTAGAATGGGCGGGAGGTTCGATGAGCAGTTCTTC.

The chain carries TRBV2 and TRBJ2-7; D possibly uses TRBD1 or TRBD2 (5 bases each). Germline CDR1 reads SNHLY; CDR2 reads FYNNEI. V shed 6 bases and J shed 5 bases, with 17 bases lying between them. The CDR3 extends over 14 amino acids. The CDR3 reads CASRAGTGQNEQYF. DNA of the CDR3: TGTGCCAGCAGGGCCGGGACCGGGCAGAACGAGCAGTACTTC.

The V gene is TRBV12-3 or TRBV12-4, the J gene TRBJ1-1; 7 positions match TRBD1. The CDR3 covers 13 residues. With 4 bases clipped from V and 3 bases from J, the junction kept 2 bases outside the gene matches. CDR3 nucleotides: TGTGCCAGCAGTTATACAGGGGACACTGAAGCTTTCTTT. This gives the protein CASSYTGDTEAFF.